The following is a T cell receptor (beta chain) sequence with its context. The sample belongs to a study of blood T cell repertoires in COVID-19. Original methodology: Quantification of nucleated cells was approximated via reference gene primer amplification. Measured with immunoSEQ multiplex PCR; TCRdb has only the in-frame clones, and not every one. Clone size and V and J calls were adopted from that table, with D and trimming inferred from the DNA. The data contain 220,000 or so clones, about 90% of them singletons. Cohort allocation depended upon clinical history that participants reported. During the 2 weeks before they entered the study, exposed participants had met someone with a PCR-confirmed or clinician-diagnosed COVID-19 case. The TCR sequence derives from a man aged 30-40 years who had been exposed to COVID-19. The sample consisted of PBMCs or T cells enriched from blood (not recorded which).

Written as DNA, the CDR3 is TGTGCCAGCAGTCCCCCCCGGGGTACGCAGTATTTT. Encoded protein: CASSPPRGTQYF. This rearrangement joins TRBV12-3 or TRBV12-4 to TRBJ2-3, with D possibly TRBD2 on 5 matching bases. Trimming removed 5 bases at V and 8 bases at J, with 11 bases between. The CDR3 length is 12 residues.